The T cell receptor beta chain described here comes from a study of blood T cells in healthy people across ages. Study details: About one barcoded TCR beta cDNA was captured per two T cells.

Study-wide results and limits: The study found TCR beta diversity correlated strongly with naive T cell percentage. Significant beta diversity loss was already apparent by age about 39, declining roughly linearly.

This clonotype was counted a single time. Its antigen remains unknown. PCR was performed a second time for about 7 to 11 cycles using a sample-barcoded 5' primer and a J-beta primer mix. The template-switch adaptor was a 5' adaptor with 12 random nucleotides. It tagged each cDNA molecule. From the 5' RACE reads, TCRdb called clonotypes with MiXCR, one entry per CDR3 protein. Of about 730,000 distinct CDR3 sequences listed, roughly 43% are singletons. CDR3 size: 14 residues. Trimming took off 0 bases at V and 7 bases at J, with 12 bases between the two ends. CDR1 and CDR2 (germline): LGHNA, YSLEER. The TCR comes from a woman aged 60-70 years in good health. The sequenced material came from blood. The gene calls are TRBV4-3 and TRBJ1-1; D remains ambiguous. The CDR3: CASSQEWRRSEAFF. CDR3 sequence (DNA): TGCGCCAGCAGCCAAGAGTGGAGGAGGAGTGAAGCTTTCTTT.